One sample yielded the 14 T cell receptor beta chains listed below, sequenced in a study of CD8 T cells in Susac syndrome. RNA totalling roughly 0.45 to 1 ug underwent reverse transcription with random hexamers. TCRdb reprocessed the immunoSEQ multiplex PCR reads with MiXCR, giving one entry per CDR3 protein. Of 150,000 to 200,000 distinct CDR3 sequences listed, approximately 94% are singletons. Material for sequencing was CD4+ T cells from PBMCs. These TCRs come from a human donor in good health.

Here the CDR3 reads CSVEAIGEYEQYF. CDR3 sequence (DNA): TGCAGCGTCGAGGCCATCGGGGAGTACGAGCAGTACTTC. The chain has TRBV29-1 and TRBJ2-7, with a weak D call TRBD2 (5 bases). The V end was cut by 6 bases, the J end by 4 bases, with 16 bases between. This CDR3 is 13 amino acids long. Germline CDR1 and CDR2: SQVTM and ANQGSEA.

The chain couples TRBV20-1 to TRBJ2-2, with unresolved D. Trimming pared 1 base from V and 5 bases from J, leaving 5 bases between. Germline V CDR1 and CDR2: DFQATT, SNEGSKA (reference sequence). The CDR3 has 12 residues. In DNA, the CDR3 is TGCAGTGCTAGAGGGGGAACCGGGGAGCTGTTTTTT. It encodes CSARGGTGELFF.

This sequence joins TRBV6-1 and TRBJ2-5; no reliable D call. The CDR3 has 13 amino acids. Trimming removed 3 bases from V and 5 bases from J, with 10 bases in between. In germline, CDR1 is MNHNS, CDR2 SASEGT. The CDR3 loop reads CASSDRVSETQYF. The CDR3 coding sequence is TGTGCCAGCAGTGATCGGGTTTCCGAGACCCAGTACTTC.

This sequence joins TRBV29-1 and TRBJ1-1, with TRBD1 as a possible D gene (6 bases). Germline values: CDR1 SQVTM, CDR2 ANQGSEA. V lost 2 bases to trimming and J lost 5 bases, with 18 bases between them. CDR3 length equals 15 residues. The CDR3 region has the DNA TGCAGCGTTGAATTGGGGACAAGGAGTCGTACTGAAGCTTTCTTT. This encodes CSVELGTRSRTEAFF.

This chain links TRBV15 with TRBJ2-5; no definite D call. Trimming removed 3 bases at V and 5 bases at J, with 7 bases between. Germline V gives CDR1 LNHNV, CDR2 YYDKDF (reference sequence). The CDR3 spans 12 residues. The CDR3 spells CATSSDGETQYF. The CDR3 DNA follows: TGTGCCACCAGCAGTGACGGGGAGACCCAGTACTTC. Drawing the rest from reference TRBV15 and TRBJ2-5, the complete variable domain is DAMVIQNPRYQVTQFGKPVTLSCSQTLNHNVMYWYQQKSSQAPKLLFHYYDKDFNNEADTPDNFQSRRPNTSFCFLDIRSPGLGDTAMYLCATSSDGETQYFGPGTRLLVL.

The gene calls are TRBV27 and TRBJ2-6, with 7 bases lining up with TRBD1. From germline, CDR1 is MNHEY and CDR2 SMNVEV (reference sequence). The CDR3 sequence is 18 residues long. After removal of 6 bases from V and 1 base from J, the junction contained 12 bases not matched to a gene. The CDR3: CASSPRQGRVSGANVLTF. The DNA for the CDR3 is TGTGCCAGCAGCCCTAGACAGGGCAGGGTTTCTGGGGCCAACGTCCTGACTTTC. Looking up the rest from reference TRBV27 and TRBJ2-6 gives the full variable domain: EAQVTQNPRYLITVTGKKLTVTCSQNMNHEYMSWYRQDPGLGLRQIYYSMNVEVTDKGDVPEGYKVSRKEKRNFPLILESPSPNQTSLYFCASSPRQGRVSGANVLTFGAGSRLTVL.

This rearrangement joins TRBV29-1 to TRBJ2-3; a possible D gene is TRBD2 (5 bases). V lost 5 bases and J lost 0, with 12 bases in between. The CDR3 runs to 14 residues. CDR1 and CDR2 (germline): SQVTM, ANQGSEA. The CDR3 here is CSVREWTSTDTQYF. CDR3 DNA sequence: TGCAGCGTTAGGGAGTGGACTAGCACAGATACGCAGTATTTT.

The CDR3 spells CSVGWLATSTDTQYF. In nucleotides, the CDR3 is TGCAGCGTGGGATGGCTAGCGACTAGCACAGATACGCAGTATTTT. V usage is TRBV29-1 and J usage is TRBJ2-3, with D possibly being TRBD2 (6 bases). The CDR3 spans 15 residues. From germline, CDR1 is SQVTM and CDR2 ANQGSEA. Trimming shortened V by 6 bases and J by 0 bases, and 16 bases separated the two germline ends.

This chain uses TRBV6-1 with TRBJ1-5; no firm D call. CDR1 and CDR2 from the germline V gene are MNHNS and SASEGT. The CDR3 loop spans 13 amino acids. Trimming pared 7 bases from V and 6 bases from J, leaving 13 bases between. The chain's CDR3 is CASTGSWGQPQHF. CDR3 nucleotide sequence: TGTGCCAGCACTGGCAGCTGGGGTCAGCCCCAGCATTTT.

The chain couples TRBV29-1 to TRBJ2-7, with TRBD2 identical over 14 bases. This CDR3 comprises 13 residues. Germline V gene data show CDR1 as SQVTM and CDR2 as ANQGSEA. J was trimmed by 7 bases and V by 7 bases; bases with no gene match: 6. The CDR3 DNA reads as TGCAGCGCCGGGACTAGCGGGAGTGAAGAGCAGTACTTC. Its protein is CSAGTSGSEEQYF.

The chain joins TRBV15 to TRBJ1-2, with a possible D match to TRBD1 (5 bases). Trimming took off 3 bases at V and 7 bases at J, with 9 bases between the two ends. The CDR3 length is 12 residues. The germline gives CDR1 LNHNV, CDR2 YYDKDF (reference sequence). The CDR3 nucleotides read TGTGCCACCAGCAGTCCCGGGGCTGGCTACACCTTC. The encoded protein is CATSSPGAGYTF.

CDR3 amino acids: CAWSPTSPGEQYF. The CDR3 DNA is TGTGCCTGGAGTCCGACTAGTCCGGGGGAGCAGTACTTC. The chain combines TRBV30 with TRBJ2-7; the D gene is possibly TRBD2 (6 bases). The V and J ends lost 2 bases and 7 bases respectively, with 15 bases between them. Germline V CDR1 and CDR2: GTSNPN, SVGIG (reference sequence). The CDR3 has 13 amino acids.

The chain combines TRBV18 with TRBJ1-1; D ambiguous. Germline lookup yields CDR1 KGHSH and CDR2 LQKENI. Trimming pared 4 bases from V and 3 bases from J, leaving 9 bases between. This CDR3 has 13 amino acids. CDR3 sequence (DNA): TGTGCCAGCTCACAGAATACAGACACTGAAGCTTTCTTT. This translates into CASSQNTDTEAFF.

The V gene is TRBV5-1, the J gene TRBJ1-2; the match to TRBD1 covers 10 bases. The CDR3 has 16 amino acids. V trimming: 4 bases; J trimming: 8 bases; junction bases outside the gene matches: 14. The germline V gene encodes CDR1 SGHRS and CDR2 YFSETQ. CDR3 amino acids: CASSRTGTGEVDGYTF. The CDR3, as DNA: TGCGCCAGCAGCAGAACCGGGACAGGGGAGGTAGACGGCTACACCTTC.